Sequencing of this T cell receptor beta chain was carried out in a study of shared clonotypes between healthy human individuals. General study points: Naive subsets tended to show greater estimated richness than memory subsets.

The CDR3 has 13 amino acids. Germline values: CDR1 SGDLS, CDR2 YYNGEE. The ends were cut back, 0 bases at V and 7 bases at J, with 5 bases in the middle. Each replicate PCR on the sorted subsets used about 0.2 ug DNA (around 31,000 T cell genomes). TCRdb's table, derived via immunoSEQ multiplex PCR, lists solely in-frame clones and lacks some. The repertoire holds about 1 million clones, with roughly 70% as singletons. This clone showed up just once. What it binds is not known. The chain employs TRBV9 and TRBJ1-6; tentative D call: TRBD1 (5 bases). Input material: memory CD4+ T cells sorted from blood. Stated subset: CD45RA-negative fraction. This clonotype originated in a man aged 18 to 30 in good health. The CDR3 bases are TGTGCCAGCAGCGTAGCAGGGAATTCACCCCTCCACTTT. Translated, it gives CASSVAGNSPLHF.